Described below is a single T cell receptor beta chain sequence and its context. Its antigen remains unidentified. The CDR3 sequence is 16 residues long. J was trimmed by 1 base and V by 6 bases; bases with no gene match: 9. The germline V gene has CDR1 SGDLS and CDR2 YYNGEE. The assay was immunoSEQ multiplex PCR, and TCRdb's table has in-frame clones only and misses some. Here the sample spans 150,000 to 200,000 clones, just under 85% being singletons. These data belong to a study of cytomegalovirus exposure and HLA in healthy donors. Study conclusions and caveats: Both high specificity and high sensitivity reportedly marked the classifier's diagnosis of cytomegalovirus status.

The sequenced sample was PBMCs. The TCR was taken from a man aged 25 to 45 in good health and CMV-seropositive. The J gene is TRBJ2-2, the V gene TRBV9; 7 nucleotides align to TRBD2. CDR3 bases: TGTGCCAGCACCCTAGCGGAGGGGTTGAACACCGGGGAGCTGTTTTTT. Translation: CASTLAEGLNTGELFF.